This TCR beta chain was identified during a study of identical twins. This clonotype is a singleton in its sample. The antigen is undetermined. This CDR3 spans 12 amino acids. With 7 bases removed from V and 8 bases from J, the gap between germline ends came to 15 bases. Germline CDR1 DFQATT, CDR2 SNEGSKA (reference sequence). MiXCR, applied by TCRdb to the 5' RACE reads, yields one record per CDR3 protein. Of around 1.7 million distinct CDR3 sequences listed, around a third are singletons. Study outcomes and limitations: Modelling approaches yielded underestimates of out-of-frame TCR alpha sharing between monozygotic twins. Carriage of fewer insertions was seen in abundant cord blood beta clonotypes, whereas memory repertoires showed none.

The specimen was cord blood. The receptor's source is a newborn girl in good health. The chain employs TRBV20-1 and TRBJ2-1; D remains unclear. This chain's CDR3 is CSVPTSLHEQFF. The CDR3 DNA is TGCAGTGTCCCGACGAGCCTCCATGAGCAGTTCTTC.